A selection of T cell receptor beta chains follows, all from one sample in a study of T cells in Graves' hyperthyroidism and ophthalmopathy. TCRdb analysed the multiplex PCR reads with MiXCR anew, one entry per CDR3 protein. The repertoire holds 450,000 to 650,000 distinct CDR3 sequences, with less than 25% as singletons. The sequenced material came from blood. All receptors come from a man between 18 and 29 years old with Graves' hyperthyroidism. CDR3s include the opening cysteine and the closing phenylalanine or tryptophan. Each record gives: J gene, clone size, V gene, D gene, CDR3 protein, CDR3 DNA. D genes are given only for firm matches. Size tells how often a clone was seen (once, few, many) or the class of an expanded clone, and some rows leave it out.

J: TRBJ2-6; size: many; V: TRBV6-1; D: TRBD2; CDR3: CASSPGGVNSGANVLTF; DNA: TGTGCCAGCAGTCCCGGGGGGGTGAACTCTGGGGCCAACGTCCTGACTTTC
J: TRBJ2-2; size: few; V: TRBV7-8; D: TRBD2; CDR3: CASSARGGSNTRELFF; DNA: TGTGCCAGCAGCGCGAGGGGAGGGTCGAACACCAGGGAGCTGTTTTTT
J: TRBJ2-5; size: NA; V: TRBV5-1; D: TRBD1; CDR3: CASSEDFGTEETQYF; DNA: TGCGCCAGCAGCGAAGATTTCGGGACAGAAGAGACCCAGTACTTC
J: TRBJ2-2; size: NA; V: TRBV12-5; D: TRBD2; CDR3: CASGSSGGATGELFF; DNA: TGTGCTAGTGGTTCTAGCGGGGGGGCCACCGGGGAGCTGTTTTTT
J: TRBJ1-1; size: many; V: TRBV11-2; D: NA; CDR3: CASSQYRDTEAFF; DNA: TGTGCCAGCAGCCAATACAGAGACACTGAAGCTTTCTTT
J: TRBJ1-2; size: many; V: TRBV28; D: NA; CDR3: CASSSRTSERGYTF; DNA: TGTGCCAGCAGCTCCCGGACATCTGAGCGCGGCTACACCTTC
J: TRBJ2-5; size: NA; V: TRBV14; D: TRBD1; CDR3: CASSQPLGTGQETQYF; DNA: TGTGCCAGCAGCCAACCGCTTGGGACAGGGCAAGAGACCCAGTACTTC
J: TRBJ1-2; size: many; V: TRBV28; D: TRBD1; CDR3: CASSYPRQGIDYGYTF; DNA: TGTGCCAGCAGTTACCCCCGACAGGGCATAGACTATGGCTACACCTTC
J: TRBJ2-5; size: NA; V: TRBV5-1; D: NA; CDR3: CASSLRAPKETQYF; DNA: TGCGCCAGCAGCTTGAGGGCACCCAAAGAGACCCAGTACTTC
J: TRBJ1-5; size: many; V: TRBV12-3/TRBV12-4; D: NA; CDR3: CASSLRGSGNQPQHF; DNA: TGTGCCAGCAGTTTAAGGGGTTCAGGAAATCAGCCCCAGCATTTT
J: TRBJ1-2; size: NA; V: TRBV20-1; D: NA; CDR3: CSAKQGIYGYTF; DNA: TGCAGTGCTAAACAGGGAATATATGGCTACACCTTC
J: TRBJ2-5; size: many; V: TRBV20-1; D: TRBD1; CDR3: CSAMDRGRQTQYF; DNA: TGCAGTGCGATGGACAGGGGGCGGCAGACCCAGTACTTC
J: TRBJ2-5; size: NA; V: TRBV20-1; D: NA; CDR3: CSARGGQTQYF; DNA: TGCAGTGCTAGAGGAGGACAGACCCAGTACTTC
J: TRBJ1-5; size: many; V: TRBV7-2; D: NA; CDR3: CASSLDGNSNQPQHF; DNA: TGTGCCAGCAGCTTAGACGGTAATAGCAATCAGCCCCAGCATTTT
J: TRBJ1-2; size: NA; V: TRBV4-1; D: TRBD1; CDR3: CASSPRGGQGDYGYTF; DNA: TGCGCCAGCAGCCCCCGGGGTGGACAGGGGGATTATGGCTACACCTTC
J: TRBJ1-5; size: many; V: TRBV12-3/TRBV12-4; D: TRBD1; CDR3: CASTQGGAGQPQHF; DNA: TGTGCCAGCACCCAGGGGGGGGCAGGTCAGCCCCAGCATTTT
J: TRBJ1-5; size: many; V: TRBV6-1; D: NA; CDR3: CASSLGLSSNQPQHF; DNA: TGTGCCAGCAGCCTCGGACTGAGCAGCAATCAGCCCCAGCATTTT
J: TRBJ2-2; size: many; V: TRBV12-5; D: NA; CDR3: CASGLVQGRSTGELFF; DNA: TGTGCTAGTGGTTTGGTACAGGGACGAAGCACCGGGGAGCTGTTTTTT
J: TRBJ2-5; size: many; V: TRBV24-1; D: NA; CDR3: CATSAHKIGGTSVGQTQYF; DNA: TGTGCCACCAGTGCTCATAAAATTGGCGGCACCTCAGTTGGACAGACCCAGTACTTC
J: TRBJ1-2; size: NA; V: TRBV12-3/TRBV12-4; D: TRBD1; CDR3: CASSSSSAGQGGTYGYTF; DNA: TGTGCCAGCAGTTCGTCCTCCGCGGGACAGGGGGGAACCTATGGCTACACCTTC
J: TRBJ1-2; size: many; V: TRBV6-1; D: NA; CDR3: CASSDSYGYTF; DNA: TGTGCCAGCAGTGACAGCTATGGCTACACCTTC
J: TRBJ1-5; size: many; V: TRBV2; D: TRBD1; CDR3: CASITDRGGQPQHF; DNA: TGTGCCAGCATAACCGACAGGGGGGGGCAGCCCCAGCATTTT
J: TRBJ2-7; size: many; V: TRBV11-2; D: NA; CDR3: CASSFTGAAPEQYF; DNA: TGTGCCAGCAGCTTCACGGGGGCGGCCCCCGAGCAGTACTTC
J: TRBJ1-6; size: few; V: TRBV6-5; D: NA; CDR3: CASNYPEGLRRGPLHF; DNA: TGTGCCAGCAATTATCCGGAGGGCCTCCGGAGGGGACCCCTCCACTTT
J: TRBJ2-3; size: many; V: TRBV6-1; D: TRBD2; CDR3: CASSDSGVVTDTQYF; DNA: TGTGCCAGCAGTGATAGCGGGGTGGTCACAGATACGCAGTATTTT
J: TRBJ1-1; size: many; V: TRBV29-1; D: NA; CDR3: CSVVVEGTEAFF; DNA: TGCAGCGTTGTCGTTGAAGGGACTGAAGCTTTCTTT
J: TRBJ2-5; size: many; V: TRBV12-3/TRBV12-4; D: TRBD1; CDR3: CASSGDDSGGTQYF; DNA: TGTGCCAGCAGTGGGGACGACTCAGGGGGCACCCAGTACTTC
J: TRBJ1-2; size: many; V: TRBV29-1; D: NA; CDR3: CSVEVRADYGYTF; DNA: TGCAGCGTTGAAGTCAGGGCGGACTATGGCTACACCTTC
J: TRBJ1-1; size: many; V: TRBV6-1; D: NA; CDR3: CASREVKGTEAFF; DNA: TGTGCCAGCAGGGAGGTGAAAGGGACTGAAGCTTTCTTT
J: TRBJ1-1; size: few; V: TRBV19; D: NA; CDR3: CASKGLGTEAFF; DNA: TGTGCCAGTAAGGGCCTGGGGACTGAAGCTTTCTTT
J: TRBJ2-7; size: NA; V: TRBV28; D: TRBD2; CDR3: CASSRSAGAASYEQYF; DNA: TGTGCCAGCAGTCGCTCAGCGGGAGCCGCGTCTTACGAGCAGTACTTC
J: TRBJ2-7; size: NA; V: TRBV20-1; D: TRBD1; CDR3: CSAPAIDRAYEQYF; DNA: TGCAGTGCCCCAGCCATTGACAGGGCCTACGAGCAGTACTTC
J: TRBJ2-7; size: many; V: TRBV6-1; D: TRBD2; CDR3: CAATQRGFDLAEQYF; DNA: TGTGCCGCAACGCAGCGGGGGTTCGACCTGGCGGAGCAGTACTTC
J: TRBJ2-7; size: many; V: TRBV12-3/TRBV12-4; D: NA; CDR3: CASSLQPGTHYEQYF; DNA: TGTGCCAGCAGTCTGCAGCCGGGAACCCACTACGAGCAGTACTTC
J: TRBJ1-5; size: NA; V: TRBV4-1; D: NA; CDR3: CASSPLGEGSNQPQHF; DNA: TGCGCCAGCAGCCCCCTAGGGGAAGGGAGCAATCAGCCCCAGCATTTT
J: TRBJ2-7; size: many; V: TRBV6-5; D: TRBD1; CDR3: CASSYRRQGGEQYF; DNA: TGTGCCAGCAGTTACAGGAGACAGGGGGGAGAGCAGTACTTC
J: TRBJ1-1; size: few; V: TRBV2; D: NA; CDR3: CASSETGLPGTEAFF; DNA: TGTGCCAGCAGTGAAACTGGTCTCCCGGGCACTGAAGCTTTCTTT
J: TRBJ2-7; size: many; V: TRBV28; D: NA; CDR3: CATTRSTYEQYF; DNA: TGTGCCACGACACGGTCTACCTACGAGCAGTACTTC
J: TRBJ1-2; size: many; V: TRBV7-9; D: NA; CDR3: CASSDTGRLTMGYTF; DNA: TGTGCCAGCAGCGATACAGGACGACTAACTATGGGCTACACCTTC
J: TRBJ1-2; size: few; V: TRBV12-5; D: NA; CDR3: CASGLEGGAVGGHTF; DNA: TGTGCTAGTGGTTTGGAGGGGGGCGCAGTTGGTGGCCACACCTTC
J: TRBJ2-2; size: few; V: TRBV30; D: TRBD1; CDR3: CAWQQGAQNTGELFF; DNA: TGTGCCTGGCAACAGGGGGCCCAGAACACCGGGGAGCTGTTTTTT
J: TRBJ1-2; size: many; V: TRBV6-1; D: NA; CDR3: CASSVQGRDYGYTF; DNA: TGTGCCAGCAGTGTACAGGGTAGGGACTATGGCTACACCTTC
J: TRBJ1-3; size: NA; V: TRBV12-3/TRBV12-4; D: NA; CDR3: CASGNPGIRSDTIYF; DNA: TGTGCCAGCGGGAATCCGGGAATCCGATCAGACACCATATATTTT
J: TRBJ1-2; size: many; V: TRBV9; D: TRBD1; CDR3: CASSAGTGTTYGYTF; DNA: TGTGCCAGCAGCGCGGGGACAGGGACTACCTATGGCTACACCTTC
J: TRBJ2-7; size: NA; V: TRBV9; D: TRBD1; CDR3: CASSVHPGGLDEQYF; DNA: TGTGCCAGCAGCGTACACCCAGGGGGCTTGGACGAGCAGTACTTC
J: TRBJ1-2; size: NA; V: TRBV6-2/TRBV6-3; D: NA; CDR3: CASTTRGFGYTF; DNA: TGTGCCAGCACTACCAGGGGATTCGGCTACACCTTC
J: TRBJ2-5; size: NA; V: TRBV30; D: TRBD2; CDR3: CAYFSGGPQETQYF; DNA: TGTGCCTACTTTAGCGGGGGTCCCCAAGAGACCCAGTACTTC
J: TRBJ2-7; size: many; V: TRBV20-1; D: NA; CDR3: CSARDPGYYEQYF; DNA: TGCAGTGCTAGAGACCCGGGGTACTACGAGCAGTACTTC
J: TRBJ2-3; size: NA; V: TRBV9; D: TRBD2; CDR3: CASSSSGGATDTQYF; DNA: TGTGCCAGCAGCAGTAGCGGGGGGGCAACAGATACGCAGTATTTT
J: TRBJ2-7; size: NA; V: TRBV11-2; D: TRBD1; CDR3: CASRLTGTAFSYEQYF; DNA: TGTGCCAGCAGGTTAACCGGGACAGCGTTCTCCTACGAGCAGTACTTC
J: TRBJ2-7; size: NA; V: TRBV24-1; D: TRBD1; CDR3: CATRIGTGGGEQYF; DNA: TGTGCCACCAGAATCGGGACAGGGGGAGGCGAGCAGTACTTC
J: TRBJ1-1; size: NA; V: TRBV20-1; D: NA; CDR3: CSARKRTEAFF; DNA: TGCAGTGCCCGAAAGAGGACTGAAGCTTTCTTT
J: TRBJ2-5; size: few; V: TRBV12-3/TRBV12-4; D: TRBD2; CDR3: CASSLLAGSPQETQYF; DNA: TGTGCCAGCAGTCTGCTAGCGGGGTCCCCCCAAGAGACCCAGTACTTC
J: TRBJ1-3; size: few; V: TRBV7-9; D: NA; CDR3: CASSTDIQSGNTIYF; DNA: TGTGCCAGCAGCACCGATATTCAGTCTGGAAACACCATATATTTT
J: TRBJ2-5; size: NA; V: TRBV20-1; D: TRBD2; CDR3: CSALAGGWETQYF; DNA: TGCAGTGCTCTAGCGGGGGGTTGGGAGACCCAGTACTTC
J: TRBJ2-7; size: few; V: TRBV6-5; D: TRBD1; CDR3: CASSYWDRGMDEQYF; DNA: TGTGCCAGCAGTTACTGGGACAGGGGGATGGACGAGCAGTACTTC